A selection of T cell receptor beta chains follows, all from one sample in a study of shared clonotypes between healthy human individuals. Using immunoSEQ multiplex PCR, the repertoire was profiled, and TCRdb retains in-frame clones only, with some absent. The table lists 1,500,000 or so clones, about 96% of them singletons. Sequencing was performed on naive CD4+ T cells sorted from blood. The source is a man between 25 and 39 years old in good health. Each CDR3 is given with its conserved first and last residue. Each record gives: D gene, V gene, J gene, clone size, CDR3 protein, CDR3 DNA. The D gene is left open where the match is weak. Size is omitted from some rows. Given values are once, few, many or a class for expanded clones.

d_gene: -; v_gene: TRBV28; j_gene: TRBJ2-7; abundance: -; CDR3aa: CASSLGTGPYFYEQYF; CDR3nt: TGTGCCAGCAGCTTAGGGACTGGCCCATACTTTTACGAGCAGTACTTC
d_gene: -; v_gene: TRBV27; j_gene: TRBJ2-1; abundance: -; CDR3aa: CASSGGRSYNEQFF; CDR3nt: TGTGCCAGTAGTGGGGGAAGATCCTACAATGAGCAGTTCTTC
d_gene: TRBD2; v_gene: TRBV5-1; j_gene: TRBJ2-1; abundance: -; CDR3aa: CASSNGLAGGYNEQFF; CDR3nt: TGCGCCAGCAGCAACGGACTAGCGGGAGGGTACAATGAGCAGTTCTTC
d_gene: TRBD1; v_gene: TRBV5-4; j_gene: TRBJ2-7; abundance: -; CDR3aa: CASSRDRGSWEQYF; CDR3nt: TGTGCCAGCAGCCGGGACAGGGGTTCATGGGAGCAGTACTTC
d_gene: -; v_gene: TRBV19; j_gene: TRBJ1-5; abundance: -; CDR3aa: CASSTIGPNKGQPQHF; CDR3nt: TGTGCCAGTAGTACGATCGGACCTAATAAGGGTCAGCCCCAGCATTTT
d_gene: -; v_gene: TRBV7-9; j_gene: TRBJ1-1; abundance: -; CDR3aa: CASSLKAAQRPNTEAFF; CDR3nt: TGTGCCAGCAGCTTAAAGGCAGCCCAGAGACCGAACACTGAAGCTTTCTTT
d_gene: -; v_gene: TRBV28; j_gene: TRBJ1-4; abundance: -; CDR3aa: CASTSSEKLFF; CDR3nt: TGTGCCAGCACCTCGAGTGAAAAACTGTTTTTT
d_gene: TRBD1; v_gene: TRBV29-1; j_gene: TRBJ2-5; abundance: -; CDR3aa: CSVETGGGETQYF; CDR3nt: TGCAGCGTTGAGACAGGGGGCGGAGAGACCCAGTACTTC
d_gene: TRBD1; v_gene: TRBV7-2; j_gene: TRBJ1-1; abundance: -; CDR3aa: CASSPGQIQITEAFF; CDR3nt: TGTGCCAGCAGCCCGGGACAGATACAGATCACTGAAGCTTTCTTT
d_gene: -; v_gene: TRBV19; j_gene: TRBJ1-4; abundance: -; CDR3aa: CASSIIPLRANEKLFF; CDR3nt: TGTGCCAGTAGTATTATTCCCCTTAGGGCTAATGAAAAACTGTTTTTT
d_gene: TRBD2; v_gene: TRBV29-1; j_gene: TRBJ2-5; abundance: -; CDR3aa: CSVQTDRAGGRDETQYF; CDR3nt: TGCAGCGTCCAGACCGATCGGGCGGGAGGACGGGACGAGACCCAGTACTTC
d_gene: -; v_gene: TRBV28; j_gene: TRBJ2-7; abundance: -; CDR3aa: CASSPPRFYEQYF; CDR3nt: TGTGCCAGCAGCCCCCCTCGGTTCTACGAGCAGTACTTC
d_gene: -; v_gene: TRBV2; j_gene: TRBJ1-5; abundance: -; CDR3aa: CASSEYGVSNQPQHF; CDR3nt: TGTGCCAGCAGTGAATACGGGGTGTCCAATCAGCCCCAGCATTTT
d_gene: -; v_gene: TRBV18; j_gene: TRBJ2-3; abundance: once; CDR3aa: CASSPNRDTQYF; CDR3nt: TGTGCCAGCTCACCTAATCGAGATACGCAGTATTTT
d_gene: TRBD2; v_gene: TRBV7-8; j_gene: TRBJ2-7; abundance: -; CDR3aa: CASSSTSGKSYEQYF; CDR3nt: TGTGCCAGCAGCTCTACTAGCGGCAAAAGCTACGAGCAGTACTTC
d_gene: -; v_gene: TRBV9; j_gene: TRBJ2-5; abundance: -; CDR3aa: CASSVSGQETQYF; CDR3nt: TGTGCCAGCAGCGTGAGCGGGCAAGAGACCCAGTACTTC
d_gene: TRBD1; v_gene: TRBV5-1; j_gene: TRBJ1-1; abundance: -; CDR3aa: CASSSLPGTGMTEAFF; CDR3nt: TGCGCCAGCAGCTCCCTACCTGGGACAGGGATGACTGAAGCTTTCTTT
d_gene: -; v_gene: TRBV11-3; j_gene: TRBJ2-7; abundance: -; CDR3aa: CASSAHPLEQYF; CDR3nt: TGTGCCAGCAGCGCCCACCCCCTCGAGCAGTACTTC
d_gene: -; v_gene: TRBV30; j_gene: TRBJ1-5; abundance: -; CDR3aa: CAWRGSDHQPQHF; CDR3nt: TGTGCCTGGAGGGGGTCGGATCATCAGCCCCAGCATTTT
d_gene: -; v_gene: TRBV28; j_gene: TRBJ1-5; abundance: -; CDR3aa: CASSLLRGNQPQHF; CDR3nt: TGTGCCAGTAGTCTATTACGGGGCAATCAGCCCCAGCATTTT
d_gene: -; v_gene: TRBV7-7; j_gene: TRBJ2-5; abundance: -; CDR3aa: CASSSGVQETQYF; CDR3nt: TGTGCCAGCAGCTCCGGAGTACAAGAGACCCAGTACTTC
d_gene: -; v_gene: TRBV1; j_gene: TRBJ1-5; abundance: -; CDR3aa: CTSSQDPKQGPQPQHF; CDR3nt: TGCACCAGCAGCCAAGACCCTAAACAGGGCCCTCAGCCCCAGCATTTT
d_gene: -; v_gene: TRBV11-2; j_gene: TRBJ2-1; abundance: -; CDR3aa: CASSLLGSWIINEQFF; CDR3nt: TGTGCCAGCAGCTTGCTGGGGAGTTGGATTATTAATGAGCAGTTCTTC
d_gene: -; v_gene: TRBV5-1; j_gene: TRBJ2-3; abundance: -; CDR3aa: CASSLGPSKFVTDTQYF; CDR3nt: TGCGCCAGCAGCTTGGGTCCCTCGAAATTTGTCACAGATACGCAGTATTTT
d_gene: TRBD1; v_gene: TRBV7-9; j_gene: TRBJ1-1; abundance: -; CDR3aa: CASSFGTGLPEAFF; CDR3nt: TGTGCCAGCAGCTTCGGGACAGGCTTACCTGAAGCTTTCTTT
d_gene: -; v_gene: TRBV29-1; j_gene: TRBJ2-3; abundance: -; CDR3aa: CSVGGLFTDTQYF; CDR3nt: TGCAGCGTTGGCGGACTATTCACAGATACGCAGTATTTT
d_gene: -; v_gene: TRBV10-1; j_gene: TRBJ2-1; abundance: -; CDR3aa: CASSDESSYNEQFF; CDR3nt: TGCGCCAGCAGTGATGAGAGTTCCTACAATGAGCAGTTCTTC
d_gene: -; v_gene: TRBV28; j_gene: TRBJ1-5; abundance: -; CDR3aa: CASNEPFGIGLVGNQPQHF; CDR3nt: TGTGCCAGCAACGAACCGTTTGGGATTGGTCTAGTTGGCAATCAGCCCCAGCATTTT
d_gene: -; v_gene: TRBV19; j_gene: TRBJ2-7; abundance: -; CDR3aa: CASTSPGQPDEQYF; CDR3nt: TGTGCCAGTACCTCCCCTGGACAGCCTGACGAGCAGTACTTC
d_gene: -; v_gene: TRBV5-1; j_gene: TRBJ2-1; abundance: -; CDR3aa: CASKSTLGSYNEQFF; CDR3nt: TGCGCCAGCAAGTCGACATTGGGGTCCTACAATGAGCAGTTCTTC
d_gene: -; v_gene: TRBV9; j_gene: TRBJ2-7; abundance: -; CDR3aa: CASSPRGTSYEQYF; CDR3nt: TGTGCCAGCAGCCCCCGCGGGACTTCCTACGAGCAGTACTTC
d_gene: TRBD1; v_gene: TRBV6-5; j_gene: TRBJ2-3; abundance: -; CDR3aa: CASSSGTGSDTQYF; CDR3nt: TGTGCCAGCAGCTCCGGGACAGGGTCAGATACGCAGTATTTT
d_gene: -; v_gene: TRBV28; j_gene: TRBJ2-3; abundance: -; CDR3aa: CASSPRRLPYPADTQYF; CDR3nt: TGTGCCAGCAGTCCTAGGCGGCTACCGTATCCAGCAGATACGCAGTATTTT
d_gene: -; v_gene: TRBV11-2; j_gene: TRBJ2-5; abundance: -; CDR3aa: CASSFSTGGQARTQYF; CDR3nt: TGTGCCAGCAGCTTTAGTACGGGTGGGCAGGCGCGGACCCAGTACTTC
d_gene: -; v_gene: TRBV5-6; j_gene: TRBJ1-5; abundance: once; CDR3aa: CASSRDSNQPQHF; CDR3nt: TGTGCCAGCAGCAGGGATAGCAATCAGCCCCAGCATTTT
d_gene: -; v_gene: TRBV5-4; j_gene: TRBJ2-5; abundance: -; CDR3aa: CASSSGEETQYF; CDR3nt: TGTGCCAGCAGCTCAGGGGAAGAGACCCAGTACTTC
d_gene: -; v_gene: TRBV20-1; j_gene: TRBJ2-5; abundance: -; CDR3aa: CSAVARETQYF; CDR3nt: TGCAGTGCCGTCGCTCGAGAGACCCAGTACTTC
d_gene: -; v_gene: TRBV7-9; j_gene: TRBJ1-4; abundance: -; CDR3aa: CASSGEKLFF; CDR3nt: TGTGCCAGCAGCGGAGAAAAACTGTTTTTT
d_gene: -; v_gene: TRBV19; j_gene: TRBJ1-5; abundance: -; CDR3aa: CASRSPHLRGGKVNQPQHF; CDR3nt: TGTGCCAGTAGGTCCCCCCACCTGAGGGGGGGGAAGGTCAATCAGCCCCAGCATTTT
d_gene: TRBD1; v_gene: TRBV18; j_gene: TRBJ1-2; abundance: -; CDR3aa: CASSPNLQGLYGYTF; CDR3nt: TGTGCCAGCTCACCCAATTTACAGGGGCTATATGGCTACACCTTC
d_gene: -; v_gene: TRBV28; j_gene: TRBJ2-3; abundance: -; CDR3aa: CASSLSSDFLPPDTQYF; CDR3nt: TGTGCCAGCAGTTTATCATCCGACTTCCTTCCCCCAGATACGCAGTATTTT
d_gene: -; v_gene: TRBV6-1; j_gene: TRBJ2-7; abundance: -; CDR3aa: CASSEGGSLYEQYF; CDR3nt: TGTGCCAGCAGTGAGGGGGGCAGTTTGTACGAGCAGTACTTC
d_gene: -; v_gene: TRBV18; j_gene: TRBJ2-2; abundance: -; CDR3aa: CASSSPRSRSNTGELFF; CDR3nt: TGTGCCAGCTCCTCACCCCGGAGCAGATCGAACACCGGGGAGCTGTTTTTT
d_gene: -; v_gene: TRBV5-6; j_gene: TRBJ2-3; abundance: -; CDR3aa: CASSLRRGTSTDTQYF; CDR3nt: TGTGCCAGCAGCTTGCGGAGGGGGACTAGCACAGATACGCAGTATTTT
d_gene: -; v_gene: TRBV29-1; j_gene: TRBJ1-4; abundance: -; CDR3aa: CSVEMQVGEKLFF; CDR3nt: TGCAGCGTTGAAATGCAGGTCGGTGAAAAACTGTTTTTT
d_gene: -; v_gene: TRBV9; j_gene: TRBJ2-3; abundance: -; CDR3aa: CASSVDSSDTQYF; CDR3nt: TGTGCCAGCAGCGTAGATAGCTCAGATACGCAGTATTTT